The 4 T cell receptor beta chains listed next were all sequenced from one sample in a study of control samples from healthy donors and cancer patients. Libraries were prepared by immunoSEQ multiplex PCR; TCRdb keeps only in-frame clonotypes and omits some of them. The sample holds more than 75,000 clones; roughly 89% are singletons and the top ten take 1.9%. The source material was PBMCs. These receptors were obtained from a woman aged 55-69 years with head and neck cancer.

The chain combines TRBV2 with TRBJ2-4; 8 nucleotides agree with TRBD1. Germline V gene sequence: CDR1 SNHLY, CDR2 FYNNEI. CDR3 length: 16 amino acids. The V and J ends lost 3 bases and 6 bases, in that order; junction bases with no gene match: 10. The CDR3 sequence is CASSDPDRGGGNIQYF. CDR3 DNA sequence: TGTGCCAGCAGTGACCCTGACAGGGGAGGAGGAAACATTCAGTACTTC.

This chain joins TRBV5-4 and TRBJ2-7; D perhaps matches TRBD2 (7 bases). The CDR3 runs to 15 residues. The V end lost 0 bases, the J end lost 1 base, and 11 bases lay between the germline ends. In germline, CDR1 is SGHNT, CDR2 YYREEE (reference sequence). The CDR3 DNA reads TGTGCCAGCAGCTTGGCGGGGGGCGGATCCTACGAGCAGTACTTC. Amino acid sequence: CASSLAGGGSYEQYF.

The chain recombines TRBV19 with TRBJ1-2; 8 nucleotides agree with TRBD1. This CDR3 has 15 residues. Germline V gene data show CDR1 as LNHDA and CDR2 as SQIVND (reference sequence). J gave up 4 bases and V 4 bases, and 8 bases lay outside the gene matches. CDR3 amino acids: CASSTTGALGYGYTF. The CDR3 DNA reads TGTGCCAGTAGTACGACAGGGGCTCTTGGCTATGGCTACACCTTC.

This chain connects TRBV7-6 to TRBJ2-7, with 8 bases that match TRBD1. CDR3 size: 15 residues. The J segment lost 3 bases and the V segment lost 5 bases, leaving 9 bases of the junction unmatched. Germline CDR1 reads SGHVS; CDR2 reads FNYEAQ. Written as DNA, the CDR3 is TGTGCCAGCAGCCCGGCGGGACAGGCCTTCTACGAGCAGTACTTC. Protein: CASSPAGQAFYEQYF.